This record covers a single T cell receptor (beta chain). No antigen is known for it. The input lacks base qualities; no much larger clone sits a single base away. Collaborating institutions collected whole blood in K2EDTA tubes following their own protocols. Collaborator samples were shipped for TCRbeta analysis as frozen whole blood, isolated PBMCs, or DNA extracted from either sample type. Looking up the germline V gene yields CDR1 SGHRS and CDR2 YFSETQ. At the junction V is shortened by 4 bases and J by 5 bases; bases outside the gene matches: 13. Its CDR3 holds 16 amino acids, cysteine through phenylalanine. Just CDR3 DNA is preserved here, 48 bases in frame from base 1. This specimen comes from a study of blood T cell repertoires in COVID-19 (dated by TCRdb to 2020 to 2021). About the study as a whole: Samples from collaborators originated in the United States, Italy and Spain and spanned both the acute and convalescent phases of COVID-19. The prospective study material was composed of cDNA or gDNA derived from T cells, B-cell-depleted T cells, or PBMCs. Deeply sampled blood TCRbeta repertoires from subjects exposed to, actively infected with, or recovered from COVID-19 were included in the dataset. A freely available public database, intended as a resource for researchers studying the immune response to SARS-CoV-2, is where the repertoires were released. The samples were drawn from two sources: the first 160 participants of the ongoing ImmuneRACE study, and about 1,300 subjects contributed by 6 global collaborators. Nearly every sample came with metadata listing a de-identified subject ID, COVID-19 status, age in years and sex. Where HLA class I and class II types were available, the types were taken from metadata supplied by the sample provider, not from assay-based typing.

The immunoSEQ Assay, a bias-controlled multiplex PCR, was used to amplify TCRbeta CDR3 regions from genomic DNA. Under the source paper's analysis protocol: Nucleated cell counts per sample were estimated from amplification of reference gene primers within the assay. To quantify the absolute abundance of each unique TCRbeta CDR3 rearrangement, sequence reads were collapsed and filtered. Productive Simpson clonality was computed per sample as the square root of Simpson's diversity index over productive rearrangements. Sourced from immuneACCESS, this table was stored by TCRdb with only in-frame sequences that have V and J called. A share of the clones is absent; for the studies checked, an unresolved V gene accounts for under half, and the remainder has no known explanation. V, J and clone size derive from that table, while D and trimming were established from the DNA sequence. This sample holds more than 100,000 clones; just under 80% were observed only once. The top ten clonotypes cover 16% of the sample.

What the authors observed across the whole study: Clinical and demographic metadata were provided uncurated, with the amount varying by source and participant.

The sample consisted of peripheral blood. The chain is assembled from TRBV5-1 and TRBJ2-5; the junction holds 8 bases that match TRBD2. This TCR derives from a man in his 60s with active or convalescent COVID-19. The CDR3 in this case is CASSAVVSGSGETQYF. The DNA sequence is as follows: TGCGCCAGCAGCGCGGTAGTGAGCGGGAGTGGGGAGACCCAGTACTTC.